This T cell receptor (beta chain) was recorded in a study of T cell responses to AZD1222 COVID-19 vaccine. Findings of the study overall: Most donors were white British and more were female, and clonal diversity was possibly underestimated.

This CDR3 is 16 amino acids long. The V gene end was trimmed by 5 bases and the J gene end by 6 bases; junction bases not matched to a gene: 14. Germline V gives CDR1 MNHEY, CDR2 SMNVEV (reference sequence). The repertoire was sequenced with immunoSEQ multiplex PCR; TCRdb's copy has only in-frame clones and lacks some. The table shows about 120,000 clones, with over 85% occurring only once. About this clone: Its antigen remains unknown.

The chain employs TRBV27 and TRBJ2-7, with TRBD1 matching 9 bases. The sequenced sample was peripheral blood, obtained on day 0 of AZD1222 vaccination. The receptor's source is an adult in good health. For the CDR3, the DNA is TGTGCCAGCAGTGCGCTCGGGACAGGGTACTCGGGCGAGCAGTACTTC. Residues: CASSALGTGYSGEQYF.